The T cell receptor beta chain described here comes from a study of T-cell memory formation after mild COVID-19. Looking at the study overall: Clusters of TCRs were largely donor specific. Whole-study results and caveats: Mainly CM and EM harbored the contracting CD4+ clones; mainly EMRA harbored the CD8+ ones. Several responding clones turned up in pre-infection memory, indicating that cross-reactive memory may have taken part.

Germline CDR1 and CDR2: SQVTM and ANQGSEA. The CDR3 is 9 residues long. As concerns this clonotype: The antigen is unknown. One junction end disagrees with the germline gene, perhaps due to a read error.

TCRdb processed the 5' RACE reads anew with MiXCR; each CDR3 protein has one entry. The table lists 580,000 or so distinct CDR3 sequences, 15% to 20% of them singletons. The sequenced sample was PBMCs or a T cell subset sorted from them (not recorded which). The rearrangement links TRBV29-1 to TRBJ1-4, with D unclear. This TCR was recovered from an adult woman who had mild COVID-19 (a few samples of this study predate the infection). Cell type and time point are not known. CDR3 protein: CSVEEKLFF. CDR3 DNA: TGCAGCGTGGAAGAAAAACTGTTTTTT.